This T cell receptor beta chain comes out of a study of blood T cell repertoires in COVID-19. Participants' own reports of clinical history determined their cohort assignment. Before being deemed recovered, Cohort 3 donors had two negative PCRs, clearance, or symptom resolution. Sequencing was performed with immunoSEQ multiplex PCR; in TCRdb, only in-frame clones are kept and a portion is missing. Here the sample spans about 160,000 clones, roughly 83% being singletons. This CDR3 region has 15 residues. The V segment lost 5 bases and the J segment 4 bases; nucleotides outside the gene matches: 5. Germline assignment: CDR1 SGHAT and CDR2 FQDESV (reference sequence).

The chain has TRBV11-1 and TRBJ2-5, with TRBD2 identical over 12 bases. The clonotype comes from a woman in her forties or fifties who had recovered from COVID-19. Material for sequencing was PBMCs or T cells enriched from blood (not recorded which). Here the CDR3 reads CASSQLAGGGETQYF. As DNA, the CDR3 is TGTGCCAGCAGCCAACTAGCGGGGGGCGGAGAGACCCAGTACTTC. Complete variable domain (other parts from reference TRBV11-1 and TRBJ2-5): EAEVAQSPRYKITEKSQAVAFWCDPISGHATLYWYRQILGQGPELLVQFQDESVVDDSQLPKDRFSAERLKGVDSTLKIQPAELGDSAMYLCASSQLAGGGETQYFGPGTRLLVL.